These T cell receptor beta chains were read from a single sample in a study of T cell repertoires in ileal Crohn's disease. Data came from immunoSEQ multiplex PCR; TCRdb stores just in-frame clones and leaves some out. The sample has roughly 16,000 clones; roughly 90% are singletons. Material: ileal tissue. These TCRs come from an adult with Crohn's disease. Both conserved end residues are part of each CDR3.

v_gene	j_gene	CDR3aa
TRBV18	TRBJ1-4	CASSPPATNEKLFF
TRBV15	TRBJ2-7	CATSLSAARVYEQYF
TRBV30	TRBJ1-2	CAWSARRQGNLNTVGFYGYTF
TRBV4-3	TRBJ1-4	CASSQERARTNEKLFF
TRBV7-3	TRBJ1-2	CASSSTGTEYGYTF
TRBV6-5	TRBJ2-2	CASSLDRAGELFF
TRBV2	TRBJ2-7	CASWSGAYEQYF
TRBV5-1	TRBJ1-5	CASSLGDRANQPQHF
TRBV19	TRBJ1-2	CASSIFGTEYGYTF
TRBV27	TRBJ2-7	CASSYRDSYEQYF
TRBV19	TRBJ2-7	CASSTGYPYEQYF
TRBV28	TRBJ1-5	CASRNRDPGQPQHF
TRBV7-9	TRBJ1-1	CASSLGQGNTEAFF
TRBV28	TRBJ2-3	CASRLTGTPLDTQYF
TRBV28	TRBJ1-5	CASSPGGSNQPQHF
TRBV2	TRBJ1-5	CASSAIDRTYSNQPQHF
TRBV28	TRBJ1-2	CATRRRGTYGYTF
TRBV29-1	TRBJ1-1	CSSRHGANTEAFF
TRBV20-1	TRBJ1-2	CSATLGYGYTF
TRBV7-9	TRBJ1-6	CASSPRQGGNSPLHF
TRBV5-1	TRBJ2-5	CASSLYGGLGETQYF
TRBV6-6	TRBJ2-1	CASSYDSGGPYNEQFF
TRBV6-6	TRBJ1-4	CASRFYRVGDEKLFF
TRBV29-1	TRBJ1-1	CSVEDLTDTEAFF
TRBV19	TRBJ2-7	CASSIPAGPTPGEQYF
TRBV5-6	TRBJ1-4	CASSPTGLLNEKLFF
TRBV5-6	TRBJ1-5	CASSLLPQGHQPQHF
TRBV10-3	TRBJ2-3	CAISVTSTDTQYF
TRBV9	TRBJ1-1	CASSVGAGSDTEAFF
TRBV19	TRBJ2-3	CASRGFSGTDTQYF
TRBV7-3	TRBJ1-1	CASSLSGAAEAFF
TRBV6-6	TRBJ1-2	CASSFSEQDGYTF
TRBV29-1	TRBJ2-7	CSGAESSYEQYF
TRBV4-1	TRBJ2-5	CASTELQWEAKQETQYF
TRBV4-2	TRBJ1-2	CASSQDRLLGGYTF
TRBV18	TRBJ1-1	CASSPTGQNTEAFF
TRBV5-1	TRBJ2-5	CASSGSGATLQETQYF
TRBV5-1	TRBJ1-4	CASSIQDSEKLFF
TRBV6-6	TRBJ2-2	CASSNHDRDGTGELFF
TRBV29-1	TRBJ1-2	CSVERQGTYGYTF
TRBV11-2	TRBJ2-1	CASSKSRGSASSYNEQFF